One sample yielded the 32 T cell receptor beta chains listed below, sequenced in a study of T cells expressing NK-cell markers. One entry per CDR3 protein, without DNA, is what TCRdb gives after re-calling the 5' RACE reads. The sample spans 300,000 to 500,000 distinct CDR3 sequences; the ten largest clones claim about 11%. The specimen sequenced was blood T cells: a sorted CD56 or NKG2C T cell subset, CD4+ or CD8+ T cells, or bulk PBMC T cells (not recorded which). Receptors were obtained from a woman aged 45-65 years in good health.

The chain employs TRBV12-3 or TRBV12-4 and TRBJ1-2. The CDR3 covers 13 residues. The CDR3 protein is CASSVARANGYTF.

The rearrangement uses TRBV2 and TRBJ2-2. Germline values: CDR1 SNHLY, CDR2 FYNNEI. This CDR3 region has 14 residues. CDR3 amino acids: CASSVKYGAGELFF.

J is TRBJ2-5 and V is TRBV28; TCRdb calls TRBD2, which cannot be checked without DNA. CDR1 MDHEN and CDR2 SYDVKM come from the germline V gene. The CDR3 has 17 amino acids. CDR3 amino acids: CASSTPLAGGHQETQYF.

V and J are TRBV7-3 and TRBJ2-3. The CDR3 runs 18 residues. The germline gives CDR1 SGHTA, CDR2 FQGTGA. The CDR3 reads CASSLVPQSLLSTDTQYF.

J is TRBJ1-3 and V is TRBV6-1. This CDR3 has 13 amino acids. CDR1 and CDR2 from the germline V gene are MNHNS and SASEGT. CDR3: CASSGYSGNTIYF.

The chain uses TRBV12-3 or TRBV12-4 and TRBJ1-3. This CDR3 is 14 amino acids long. CDR3 in amino acids: CASGTTRGGDTIYF.

The chain is built from TRBV15 and TRBJ2-1; TCRdb's D call, TRBD2, is unchecked because there is no DNA. This CDR3 has 18 amino acids. The germline CDR1 and CDR2 sequences are LNHNV and YYDKDF (reference sequence). The CDR3 sequence is CATSRAASGSTTHNEQFF. The entire variable domain, with the rest obtained from reference TRBV15 and TRBJ2-1, is as follows: DAMVIQNPRYQVTQFGKPVTLSCSQTLNHNVMYWYQQKSSQAPKLLFHYYDKDFNNEADTPDNFQSRRPNTSFCFLDIRSPGLGDTAMYLCATSRAASGSTTHNEQFFGPGTRLTVL.

V usage is TRBV2 and J usage is TRBJ2-7; as DNA is missing, the TRBD2 call by TCRdb cannot be tested. Germline assignment: CDR1 SNHLY and CDR2 FYNNEI. This CDR3 is 16 amino acids long. This CDR3 is CASSDEGKGLGYEQYF.

The chain employs TRBV6-1 and TRBJ2-1. CDR1 is MNHNS and CDR2 is SASEGT in the germline V gene. The CDR3 has 15 amino acids. CDR3 residues: CASSSQREFYNEQFF.

The V and J genes are TRBV27 and TRBJ2-5. CDR3 length equals 15 residues. Germline lookup yields CDR1 MNHEY and CDR2 SMNVEV (reference sequence). The CDR3 loop is CASSLASLGVRTQYF.

The chain combines TRBV5-1 with TRBJ2-1; TCRdb's D call, TRBD2, is unchecked because there is no DNA. The CDR3 loop spans 15 amino acids. Germline V gene data show CDR1 as SGHRS and CDR2 as YFSETQ. The CDR3 region is CASSAGLADYNEQFF.

The chain uses TRBV12-3 or TRBV12-4 and TRBJ1-1; TCRdb proposes TRBD1, but this gene call is untestable without DNA. The CDR3 spans 14 residues. The CDR3 reads CASTQTGEGTEAFF.

The chain couples TRBV12-3 or TRBV12-4 to TRBJ2-1; no DNA is available, so the TRBD2 call from TCRdb remains unchecked. The CDR3 loop spans 15 amino acids. The CDR3 spells CASSLAPSGSNEQFF.

This chain uses TRBV10-2 with TRBJ2-7; TCRdb gives TRBD1 as the D gene, but with no DNA this cannot be confirmed. This CDR3 is built from 13 residues. CDR1 and CDR2 (germline): WSHSY, SAAADI. This chain's CDR3 is CATSTGSFYEQYF.

The V and J genes are TRBV5-1 and TRBJ1-4; the D call of TRBD1 rests on TCRdb alone, since no DNA is present to check it. From germline, CDR1 is SGHRS and CDR2 YFSETQ. The CDR3 is made up of 14 amino acids. CDR3 in amino acids: CASSFGQGWEKLFF.

V gene TRBV20-1 combines with J gene TRBJ2-7; checking the TCRdb D call of TRBD2 is not possible without DNA. The CDR3 spans 15 residues. Germline V gene data show CDR1 as DFQATT and CDR2 as SNEGSKA (reference sequence). This chain's CDR3 is CSARDGRGGAYEQYF.

The chain recombines TRBV27 with TRBJ2-3; TCRdb names TRBD2, which stays unverified in the absence of DNA. The CDR3 runs 17 residues. Germline V gene lookup returns CDR1 MNHEY and CDR2 SMNVEV (reference sequence). CDR3 amino acids: CASSWSSRASGKNTQYF.

V usage is TRBV10-3 and J usage is TRBJ2-1; TCRdb reports TRBD2, a call that lacks DNA to check it against. The CDR3 spans 14 residues. Germline CDR1 and CDR2: ENHRY and SYGVKD. The CDR3 here is CATMNSGTNNEQFF.

This chain uses TRBV7-9 with TRBJ2-5; TCRdb designates TRBD2, a call that cannot be tested without DNA. The germline gives CDR1 SEHNR, CDR2 FQNEAQ (reference sequence). This CDR3 is 15 amino acids long. The CDR3 sequence is CASSLAIPLQETQYF.

The genes are TRBV12-3 or TRBV12-4 and TRBJ2-2; TCRdb reports TRBD1, a call that lacks DNA to check it against. This CDR3 is built from 18 residues. CDR3 in amino acids: CASSQFFSWTGTTGELFF.

The rearrangement joins TRBV7-9 to TRBJ1-2; TCRdb outputs TRBD1, but without DNA this stays unchecked. The germline CDR1 and CDR2 sequences are SEHNR and FQNEAQ (reference sequence). The CDR3 consists of 15 residues. CDR3 amino acids: CASRALDRYNYGYTF.

This chain's CDR3 is CASSHRSLAGVGNEQFF. V usage is TRBV12-3 or TRBV12-4 and J usage is TRBJ2-1; TCRdb lists TRBD2, though no DNA is available to test this call. The CDR3 loop spans 17 amino acids.

The chain joins TRBV18 to TRBJ2-7; TCRdb lists TRBD1, though no DNA is available to test this call. The CDR3 is 13 residues long. CDR1 and CDR2 from the germline V gene are KGHSH and LQKENI. CDR3 residues: CASSPVGGYEQYF.

The chain links TRBV10-3 to TRBJ2-7; TCRdb lists TRBD1, though no DNA is available to test this call. Germline values: CDR1 ENHRY, CDR2 SYGVKD. This CDR3 comprises 13 residues. CDR3 residues: CAISGTGAHEQYF.

The chain uses TRBV5-6 and TRBJ2-7; lacking DNA, the TRBD1 call made by TCRdb goes unchecked. The V gene's germline CDR1 is SGHDT and CDR2 YYEEEE. CDR3 length: 16 amino acids. The CDR3 spells CASSRPGTGTLYEQYF.

The chain joins TRBV2 to TRBJ2-1. CDR3 length: 13 residues. Germline values: CDR1 SNHLY, CDR2 FYNNEI. The CDR3 reads CASSDGSGYEQFF.

The chain joins TRBV20-1 to TRBJ2-1; TCRdb's D call of TRBD1 is untestable without DNA. CDR1 and CDR2 (germline): DFQATT, SNEGSKA (reference sequence). This CDR3 region has 15 residues. This CDR3 is CSAQKDYLRGNEQFF.

This chain connects TRBV3-1 to TRBJ1-2. Germline values: CDR1 LGHDT, CDR2 YNNKEL (reference sequence). CDR3 length equals 14 residues. The chain's CDR3 is CASSQDDTKYGYTF.

The genes are TRBV3-1 and TRBJ2-2; TCRdb designates TRBD1, a call that cannot be tested without DNA. The germline V gene has CDR1 LGHDT and CDR2 YNNKEL (reference sequence). This CDR3 has 19 amino acids. CDR3 protein: CASSQVSLGTKPNTGELFF.

The chain couples TRBV6-1 to TRBJ2-2; TCRdb's D call, TRBD1, is unchecked because there is no DNA. The CDR3 totals 14 residues. Germline-derived CDR1 and CDR2 are MNHNS and SASEGT. CDR3 sequence reads: CASSVDRGAGELFF.

This sequence joins TRBV6-1 and TRBJ1-3; no DNA is available, so the TRBD1 call from TCRdb remains unchecked. Per germline, CDR1 MNHNS and CDR2 SASEGT. The CDR3 runs 16 residues. The chain's CDR3 is CASSEHRQVVGNTIYF.

The chain employs TRBV7-3 and TRBJ2-5; TCRdb indicates TRBD2, and absent DNA this call remains unverified. The germline V gene encodes CDR1 SGHTA and CDR2 FQGTGA. The CDR3 totals 15 residues. The CDR3 sequence is CASSSGFRGGETQYF.